The rows below give T cell receptor beta chains drawn from one sample of a study of spatial heterogeneity in lung cancer. TCRdb independently ran MiXCR on the 5' RACE reads; one entry per CDR3 protein. The sample comprises about 82,000 distinct CDR3 sequences, around an eighth of which are singletons, and 4.6% rests with the top ten. This specimen consisted of PBMCs, obtained at surgery. These receptor sequences come from a male donor with early-stage non-small cell lung cancer. Each CDR3 is given with its conserved first and last residue. A D gene is named only where the DNA matches it firmly.

TRBD1,TRBV7-2,CASSSGTETNYGYTF
-,TRBV4-1,CASSKDQLRKETQYF
-,TRBV30,CAWRGVGNEQFF
-,TRBV12-3/TRBV12-4,CASSGPRRTSSYEQYF
-,TRBV3-1,CASSQSVHGYTF
-,TRBV5-5,CASSLETDNQPQHF
-,TRBV14,CASSQVSGSVQFF
-,TRBV5-1,CASSPPGKLEQYF
TRBD2,TRBV20-1,CSAHFLAGVPPDTQYF
-,TRBV3-1,CASSQQGIPEAFF
-,TRBV25-1,CASSAPRPGVVTDTQYF
TRBD1,TRBV29-1,CSVSDRGVTEAFF
-,TRBV6-2/TRBV6-3,CASSRQVRGTEAFF
TRBD2,TRBV2,CASSETSASSTDTQYF
-,TRBV7-3,CASSLNSAGTEAFF
-,TRBV29-1,CSVWGPRNRFAETQYF
-,TRBV5-8,CASSLRVETQYF
-,TRBV6-6,CASRGAPYNEQFF
TRBD2,TRBV18,CASSPRTSGRASSYNEQFF
TRBD2,TRBV19,CASSMAGRLNEQFF
-,TRBV29-1,CSVVESNQPQHF
TRBD1,TRBV30,CAWRDRSQETQYF
TRBD1,TRBV7-9,CASSLGDRYVPEAFF
-,TRBV10-3,CAISDGRDGANVLTF
-,TRBV29-1,CSVGDLTKNIQYF
TRBD2,TRBV3-1,CASSQSGRAYNEQFF
TRBD1,TRBV29-1,CSVLDRGPSGYTF
-,TRBV7-9,CASSLVFNTGELFF
TRBD1,TRBV20-1,CSALWTGAGNTEAFF
-,TRBV7-8,CASSPRMDTQYF
TRBD2,TRBV20-1,CSAIPGLVSLQSSYEQYF
-,TRBV20-1,CSAKAANTGELFF
TRBD2,TRBV6-2/TRBV6-3,CASSYPQRGPPYNEQFF
-,TRBV5-5,CASSIGLPTQQTGELFF
TRBD2,TRBV7-2,CASSLTSGGYNEQFF
-,TRBV4-1,CASSQEGNLRDNEQFF
-,TRBV12-3/TRBV12-4,CASSPNTDTQYF
-,TRBV2,CASSMSRDMKLEQFF
-,TRBV12-3/TRBV12-4,CASSINYEQYF
-,TRBV21-1,CASSKRGDGTDTQYF
-,TRBV7-9,CASSLGAPRDPTLNIYGYTF
TRBD2,TRBV3-1,CASRGLAGGRTDTQYF
-,TRBV10-3,CAISEFNEQFF
TRBD2,TRBV10-2,CASSETSGNYNEQFF
-,TRBV18,CASSEETRNTEAFF
TRBD1,TRBV29-1,CSASGSGGGGYTF
TRBD2,TRBV9,CASSWTSGDEQYF
TRBD2,TRBV19,CASSINGLAGRNTGELFF
TRBD1,TRBV20-1,CSADAGTGDYNEQFF
TRBD2,TRBV20-1,CSASPGGSYNEQFF
-,TRBV9,CASSPNFMNTEAFF
TRBD1,TRBV29-1,CSVRTGALDNSPLHF
TRBD2,TRBV18,CASSPEVSGTYNEQFF
-,TRBV9,CASSVGAGAGANVLTF
-,TRBV7-2,CASRGDPQETQYF
-,TRBV29-1,CSVGQTAGGEAFF
TRBD2,TRBV20-1,CSAPGVAGRLNEQFF